The following is a T cell receptor (beta chain) sequence with its context. Seattle patients were enrolled during active infection and followed longitudinally. This specimen belongs to a study of blood T cell repertoires in COVID-19. Germline lookup yields CDR1 KGHDR and CDR2 SFDVKD. Trimming stripped 4 bases from V and 4 bases from J, with 9 bases between. This CDR3 contains 14 residues. The protocol was immunoSEQ multiplex PCR, while the TCRdb copy is restricted to in-frame clones and leaves out a portion. The table has about 250,000 clones, approximately 88% seen once; the top ten hold just under 6.5%.

The sample was peripheral blood. The sequence came from a woman under 40 with COVID-19, enrolled during active disease. The chain uses TRBV24-1 and TRBJ2-2, with TRBD1 as a possible D gene (5 bases). The CDR3 is CATSDQTATGELFF. The CDR3 DNA reads TGTGCCACCAGTGACCAGACAGCCACCGGGGAGCTGTTTTTT.